One TCR beta chain is described in this entry. Its antigen is undetermined. The sample comes from a study of T cell responses to AZD1222 COVID-19 vaccine. Study results and caveats: Two AZD1222 administrations were followed by greater Spike-specific TCR breadth and depth. Every sample of the repertoires postdated the peak T cell response. Mostly white British, mostly female donors; authors suggested clonal diversity may be underestimated.

Clones were sequenced by immunoSEQ multiplex PCR, and TCRdb holds only the in-frame ones, with some missing. The sample includes tens of thousands of clones, around 86% of them seen just once. Trimming stripped 5 bases from V and 0 bases from J, with 13 bases between. This CDR3 has 15 amino acids. Per the germline V gene, CDR1 is MNHEY and CDR2 is SMNVEV (reference sequence). This TCR was recovered from an adult in good health. This sample comprised peripheral blood, obtained on day 0 of AZD1222 vaccination. V is TRBV27 and J is TRBJ1-2; the D is unclear. CDR3 in amino acids: CASSGRAGSNYGYTF. In DNA form, the CDR3 reads TGTGCCAGCAGTGGTAGGGCAGGCTCTAACTATGGCTACACCTTC.